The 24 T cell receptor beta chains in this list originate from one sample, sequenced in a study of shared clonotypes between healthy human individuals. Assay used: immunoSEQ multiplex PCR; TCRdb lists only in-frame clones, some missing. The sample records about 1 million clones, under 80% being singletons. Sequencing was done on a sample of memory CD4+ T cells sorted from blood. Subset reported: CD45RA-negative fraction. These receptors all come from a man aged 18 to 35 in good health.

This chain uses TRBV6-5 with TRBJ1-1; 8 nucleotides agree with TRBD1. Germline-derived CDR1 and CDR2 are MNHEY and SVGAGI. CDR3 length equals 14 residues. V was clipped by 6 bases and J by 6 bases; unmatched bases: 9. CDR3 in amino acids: CASSPSTGVAEAFF. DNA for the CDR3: TGTGCCAGCAGCCCTTCGACAGGGGTCGCTGAAGCTTTCTTT.

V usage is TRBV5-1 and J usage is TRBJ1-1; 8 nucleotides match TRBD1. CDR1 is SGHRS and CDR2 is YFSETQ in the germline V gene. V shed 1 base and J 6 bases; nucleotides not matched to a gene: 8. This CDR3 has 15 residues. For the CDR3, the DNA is TGCGCCAGCAGCTTGAATACAGGGGGGGTGGCTGAAGCTTTCTTT. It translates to CASSLNTGGVAEAFF. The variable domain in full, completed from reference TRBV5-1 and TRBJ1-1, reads KAGVTQTPRYLIKTRGQQVTLSCSPISGHRSVSWYQQTPGQGLQFLFEYFSETQRNKGNFPGRFSGRQFSNSRSEMNVSTLELGDSALYLCASSLNTGGVAEAFFGQGTRLTVV.

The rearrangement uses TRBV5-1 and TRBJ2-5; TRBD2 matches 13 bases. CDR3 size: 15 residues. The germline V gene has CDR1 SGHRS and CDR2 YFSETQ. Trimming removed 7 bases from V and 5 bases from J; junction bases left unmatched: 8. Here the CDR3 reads CASYGLAGVLETQYF. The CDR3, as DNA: TGCGCCAGCTATGGACTAGCGGGGGTCCTGGAGACCCAGTACTTC.

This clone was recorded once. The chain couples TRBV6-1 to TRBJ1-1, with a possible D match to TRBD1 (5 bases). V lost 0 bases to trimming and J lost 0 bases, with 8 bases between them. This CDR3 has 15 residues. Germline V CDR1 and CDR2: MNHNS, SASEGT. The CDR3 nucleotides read TGTGCCAGCAGTGAAGCTAGACAGCTGAACACTGAAGCTTTCTTT. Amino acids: CASSEARQLNTEAFF.

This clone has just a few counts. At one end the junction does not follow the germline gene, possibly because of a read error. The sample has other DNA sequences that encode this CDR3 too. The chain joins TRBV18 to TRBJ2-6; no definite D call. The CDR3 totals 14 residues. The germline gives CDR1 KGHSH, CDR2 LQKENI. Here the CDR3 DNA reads TGTGCCAGCTCACCCCTTTCTGGAGCCAACGTCCTGACTTTC. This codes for CASSPLSGANVLTF.

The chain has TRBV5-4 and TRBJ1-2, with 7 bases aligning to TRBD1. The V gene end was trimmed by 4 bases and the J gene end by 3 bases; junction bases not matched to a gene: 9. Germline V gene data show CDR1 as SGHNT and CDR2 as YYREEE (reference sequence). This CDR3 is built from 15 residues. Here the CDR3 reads CASSQDPGTDYGYTF. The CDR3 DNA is TGTGCCAGCAGCCAAGATCCCGGGACAGACTATGGCTACACCTTC. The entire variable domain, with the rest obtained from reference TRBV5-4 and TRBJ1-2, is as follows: ETGVTQSPTHLIKTRGQQVTLRCSSQSGHNTVSWYQQALGQGPQFIFQYYREEENGRGNFPPRFSGLQFPNYSSELNVNALELDDSALYLCASSQDPGTDYGYTFGSGTRLTVV.

Written as DNA, the CDR3 is TGTGCCAGCAGGTCAGGGGCGTTCAATCAGCCCCAGCATTTT. Translation: CASRSGAFNQPQHF. The V call is TRBV28, the J call TRBJ1-5; possible D gene TRBD1, 6 bases. Germline CDR1 and CDR2: MDHEN and SYDVKM. Trimming left V 6 bases short and J 3 bases short, with 12 bases between. This CDR3 region has 14 residues.

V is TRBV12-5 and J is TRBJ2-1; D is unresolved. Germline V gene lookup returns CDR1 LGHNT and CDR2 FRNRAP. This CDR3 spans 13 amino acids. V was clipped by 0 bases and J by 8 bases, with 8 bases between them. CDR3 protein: CASGLVVVDEQFF. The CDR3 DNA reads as TGTGCTAGTGGTTTGGTAGTAGTCGATGAGCAGTTCTTC.

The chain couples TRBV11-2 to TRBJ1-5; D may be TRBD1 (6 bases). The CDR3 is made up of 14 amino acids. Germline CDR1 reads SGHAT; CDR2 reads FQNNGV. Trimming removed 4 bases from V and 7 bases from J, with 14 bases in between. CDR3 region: CASSYQGMGQPQHF. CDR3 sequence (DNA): TGTGCCAGCAGCTACCAGGGGATGGGACAGCCCCAGCATTTT.

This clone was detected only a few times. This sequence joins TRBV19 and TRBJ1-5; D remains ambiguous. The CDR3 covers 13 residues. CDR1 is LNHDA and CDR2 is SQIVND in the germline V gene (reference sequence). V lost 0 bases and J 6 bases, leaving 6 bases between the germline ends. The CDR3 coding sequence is TGTGCCAGTAGTATAGACGGGGTTCAGCCCCAGCATTTT. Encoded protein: CASSIDGVQPQHF.

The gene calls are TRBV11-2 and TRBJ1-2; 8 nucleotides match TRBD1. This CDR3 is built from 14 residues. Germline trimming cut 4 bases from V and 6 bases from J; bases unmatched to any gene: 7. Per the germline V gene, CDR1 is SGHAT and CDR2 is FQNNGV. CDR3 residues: CASSSRTGPHGYTF. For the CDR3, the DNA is TGTGCCAGCAGCTCAAGGACAGGGCCCCATGGCTACACCTTC.

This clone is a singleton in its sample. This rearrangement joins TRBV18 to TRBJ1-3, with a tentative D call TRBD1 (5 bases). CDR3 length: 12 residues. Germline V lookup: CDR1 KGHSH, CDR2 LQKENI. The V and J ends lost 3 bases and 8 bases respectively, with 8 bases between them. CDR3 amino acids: CASSPLGDTIYF. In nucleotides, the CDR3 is TGTGCCAGCTCACCCTTAGGGGACACCATATATTTT.

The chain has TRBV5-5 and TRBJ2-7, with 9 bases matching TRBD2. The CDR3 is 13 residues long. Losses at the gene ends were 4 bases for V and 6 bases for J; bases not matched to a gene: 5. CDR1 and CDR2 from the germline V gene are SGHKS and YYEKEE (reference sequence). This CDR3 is CASSPGTSLEQYF. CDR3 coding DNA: TGTGCCAGCAGCCCCGGGACTAGCCTCGAGCAGTACTTC.

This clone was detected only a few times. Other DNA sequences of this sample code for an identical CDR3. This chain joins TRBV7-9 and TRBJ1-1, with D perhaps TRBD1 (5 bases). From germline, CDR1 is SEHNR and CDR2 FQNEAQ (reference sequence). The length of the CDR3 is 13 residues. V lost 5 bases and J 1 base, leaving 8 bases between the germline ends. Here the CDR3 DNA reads TGTGCCAGCAGCCCTCAGGGGAACACTGAAGCTTTCTTT. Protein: CASSPQGNTEAFF.

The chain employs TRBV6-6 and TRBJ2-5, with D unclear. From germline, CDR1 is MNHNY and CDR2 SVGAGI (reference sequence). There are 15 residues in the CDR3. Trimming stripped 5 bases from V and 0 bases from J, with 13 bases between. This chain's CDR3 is CASSHSPAYQETQYF. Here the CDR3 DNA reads TGTGCCAGCAGTCATTCCCCGGCGTACCAAGAGACCCAGTACTTC.

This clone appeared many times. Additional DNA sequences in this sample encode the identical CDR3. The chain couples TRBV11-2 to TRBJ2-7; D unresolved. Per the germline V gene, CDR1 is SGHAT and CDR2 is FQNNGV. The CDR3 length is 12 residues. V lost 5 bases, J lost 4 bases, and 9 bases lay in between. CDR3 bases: TGTGCCAGCAGCCACGACTCGTACGAGCAGTACTTC. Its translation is CASSHDSYEQYF. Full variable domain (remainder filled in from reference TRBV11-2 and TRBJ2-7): EAGVAQSPRYKIIEKRQSVAFWCNPISGHATLYWYQQILGQGPKLLIQFQNNGVVDDSQLPKDRFSAERLKGVDSTLKIQPAKLEDSAVYLCASSHDSYEQYFGPGTRLTVT.

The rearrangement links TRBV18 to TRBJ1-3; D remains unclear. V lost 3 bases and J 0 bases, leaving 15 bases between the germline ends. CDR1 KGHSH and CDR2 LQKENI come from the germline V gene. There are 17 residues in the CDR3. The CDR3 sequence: CASSPTNSRRSGNTIYF. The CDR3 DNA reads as TGTGCCAGCTCACCTACAAACTCGCGCCGCTCTGGAAACACCATATATTTT.

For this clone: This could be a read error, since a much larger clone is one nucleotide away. CDR3 residues: CAWSGHSYEQYF. In DNA form, the CDR3 reads TGTGCCTGGAGTGGTCACTCCTACGAGCAGTACTTC. V and J are TRBV30 and TRBJ2-7, with D unresolved. Germline V gene sequence: CDR1 GTSNPN, CDR2 SVGIG (reference sequence). CDR3 length: 12 residues. Deletions cut 1 base from V and 0 bases from J, with 4 bases between.

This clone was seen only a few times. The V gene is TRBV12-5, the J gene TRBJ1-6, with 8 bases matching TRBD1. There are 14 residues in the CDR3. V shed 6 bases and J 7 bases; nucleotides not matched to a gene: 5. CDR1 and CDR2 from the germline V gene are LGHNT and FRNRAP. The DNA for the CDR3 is TGTGCTAGTGGCTATGGACAGGGAAATTCACCCCTCCACTTT. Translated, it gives CASGYGQGNSPLHF.

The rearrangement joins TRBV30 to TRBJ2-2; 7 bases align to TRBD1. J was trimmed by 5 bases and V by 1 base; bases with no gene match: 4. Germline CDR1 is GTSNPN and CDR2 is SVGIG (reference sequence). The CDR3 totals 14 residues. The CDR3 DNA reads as TGTGCCTGGAGTGCGACAGGGAGAACCGGGGAGCTGTTTTTT. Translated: CAWSATGRTGELFF.

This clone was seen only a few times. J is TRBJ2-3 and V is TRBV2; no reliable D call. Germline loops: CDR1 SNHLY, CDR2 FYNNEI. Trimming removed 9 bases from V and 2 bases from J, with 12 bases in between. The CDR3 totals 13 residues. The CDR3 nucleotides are TGTGCCAGTTCCATCAAGGCCACAGATACGCAGTATTTT. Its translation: CASSIKATDTQYF.

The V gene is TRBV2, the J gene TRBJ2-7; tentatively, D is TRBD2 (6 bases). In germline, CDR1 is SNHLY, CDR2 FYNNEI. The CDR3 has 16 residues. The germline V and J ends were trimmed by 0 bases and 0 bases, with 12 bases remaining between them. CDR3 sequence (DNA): TGTGCCAGCAGTGAAGCGCTTCCCGGGAGCTCCTACGAGCAGTACTTC. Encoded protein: CASSEALPGSSYEQYF.

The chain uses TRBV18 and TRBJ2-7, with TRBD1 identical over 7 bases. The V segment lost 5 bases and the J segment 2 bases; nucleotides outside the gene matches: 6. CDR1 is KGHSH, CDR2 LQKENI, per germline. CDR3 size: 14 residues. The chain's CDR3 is CASSAGQETYEQYF. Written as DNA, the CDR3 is TGTGCCAGCTCAGCCGGACAGGAAACCTACGAGCAGTACTTC. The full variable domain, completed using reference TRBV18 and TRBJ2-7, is NAGVMQNPRHLVRRRGQEARLRCSPMKGHSHVYWYRQLPEEGLKFMVYLQKENIIDESGMPKERFSAEFPKEGPSILRIQQVVRGDSAAYFCASSAGQETYEQYFGPGTRLTVT.

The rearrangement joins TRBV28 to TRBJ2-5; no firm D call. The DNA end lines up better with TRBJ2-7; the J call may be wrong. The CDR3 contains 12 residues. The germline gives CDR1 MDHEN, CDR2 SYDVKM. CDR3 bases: TGTGCCAGCAGCTTGGCGGCCTACGAGCAGTACTTC. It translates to CASSLAAYEQYF.